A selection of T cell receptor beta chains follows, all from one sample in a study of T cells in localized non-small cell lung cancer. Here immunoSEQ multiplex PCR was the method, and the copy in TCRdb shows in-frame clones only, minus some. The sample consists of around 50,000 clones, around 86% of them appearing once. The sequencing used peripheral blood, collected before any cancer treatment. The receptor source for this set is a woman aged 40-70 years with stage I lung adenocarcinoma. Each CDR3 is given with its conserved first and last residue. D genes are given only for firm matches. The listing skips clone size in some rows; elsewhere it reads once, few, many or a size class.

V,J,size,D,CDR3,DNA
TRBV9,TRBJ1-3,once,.,CASSVGSTGNTIYF,TGTGCCAGCAGCGTAGGGAGTACTGGAAACACCATATATTTT
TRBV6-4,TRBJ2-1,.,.,CASSDLRGVVFF,TGTGCCAGCAGTGATCTCCGTGGGGTGGTGTTCTTC
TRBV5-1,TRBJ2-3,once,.,CASSSAVTDTQYF,TGCGCCAGCAGCTCGGCCGTCACAGATACGCAGTATTTT
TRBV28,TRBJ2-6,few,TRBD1,CASSTQQTTGQVGAGANVLTF,TGTGCCAGCAGCACACAACAAACCACTGGACAGGTGGGAGCGGGGGCCAACGTCCTGACTTTC
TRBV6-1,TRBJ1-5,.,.,CASKELSNQPQHF,TGTGCCTCTAAAGAACTTAGCAATCAGCCCCAGCATTTT
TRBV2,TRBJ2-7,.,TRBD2,CASSPLGLTYEQYF,TGTGCCAGCAGTCCCCTGGGACTAACCTACGAGCAGTACTTC
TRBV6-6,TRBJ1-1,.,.,CASSPRTTEAFF,TGTGCCAGCAGTCCTCGAACAACTGAAGCTTTCTTT
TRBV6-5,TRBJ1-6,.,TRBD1,CASDETGTSPLHF,TGTGCCAGCGATGAGACAGGGACCTCACCCCTCCACTTT
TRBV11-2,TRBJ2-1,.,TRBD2,CASSPSGGVHNEQFF,TGTGCCAGCAGCCCTAGCGGGGGGGTCCACAATGAGCAGTTCTTC
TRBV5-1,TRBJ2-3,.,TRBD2,CASSLAGRGGPDTQYF,TGCGCCAGCAGCTTGGCAGGGCGGGGGGGACCAGATACGCAGTATTTT
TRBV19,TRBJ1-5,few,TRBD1,CASSLGQGRWGNQPQHF,TGTGCCAGTAGTCTTGGACAGGGCCGTTGGGGCAATCAGCCCCAGCATTTT
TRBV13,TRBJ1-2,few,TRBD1,CASSLSWGQGFEGYTF,TGTGCCAGCAGCTTATCCTGGGGACAGGGGTTCGAAGGCTACACCTTC
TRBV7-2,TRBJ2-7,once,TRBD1,CASSFIGTGSYEQYF,TGTGCCAGCAGCTTTATAGGGACAGGGTCCTACGAGCAGTACTTC
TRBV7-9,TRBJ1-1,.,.,CASSLNQDTEAFF,TGTGCCAGCAGCTTAAATCAGGACACTGAAGCTTTCTTT
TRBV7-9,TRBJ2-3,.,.,CASSLDGTSTDTQYF,TGTGCCAGCAGCTTAGACGGGACGAGCACAGATACGCAGTATTTT
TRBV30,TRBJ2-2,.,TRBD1,CAWRFRDRGSGELFF,TGTGCCTGGAGATTTAGGGACAGGGGATCCGGGGAGCTGTTTTTT
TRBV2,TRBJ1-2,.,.,CASSGPTGYTF,TGTGCCAGCAGCGGACCCACTGGCTACACCTTC
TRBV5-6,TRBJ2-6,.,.,CASSLMRGSGANVLTF,TGTGCCAGCAGCTTGATGCGAGGGAGTGGGGCCAACGTCCTGACTTTC
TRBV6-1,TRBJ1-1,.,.,CASSARGEGEAFF,TGTGCCAGCAGTGCTAGGGGGGAGGGAGAAGCTTTCTTT
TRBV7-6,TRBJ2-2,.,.,CASSLFHTGELFF,TGTGCCAGCAGCTTATTCCACACCGGGGAGCTGTTTTTT
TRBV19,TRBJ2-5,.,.,CASSITGFPETQYF,TGTGCCAGTAGTATAACAGGGTTCCCAGAGACCCAGTACTTC
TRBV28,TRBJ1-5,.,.,CAIGPGWPQHF,TGTGCCATCGGTCCCGGCTGGCCCCAGCATTTT
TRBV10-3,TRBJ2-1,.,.,CAISDRTVSYNEQFF,TGTGCCATCAGTGATCGGACAGTTTCCTACAATGAGCAGTTCTTC
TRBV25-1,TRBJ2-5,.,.,CASSFLDTLETQYF,TGTGCCAGCAGCTTTTTGGACACTTTAGAGACCCAGTACTTC
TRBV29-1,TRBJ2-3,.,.,CSVVINPVPDTQYF,TGCAGCGTAGTAATTAACCCTGTGCCAGATACGCAGTATTTT
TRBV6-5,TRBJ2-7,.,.,CASSKQAVRYEQYF,TGTGCCAGCAGTAAACAGGCTGTTCGCTACGAGCAGTACTTC
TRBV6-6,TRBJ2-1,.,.,CASSYGGQQFF,TGTGCCAGCAGTTACGGTGGACAACAGTTCTTC
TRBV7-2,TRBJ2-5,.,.,CASSLAPVGPPRAQYF,TGTGCCAGCAGCTTAGCCCCCGTAGGTCCCCCAAGGGCCCAGTACTTC
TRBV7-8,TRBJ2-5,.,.,CASSLNPGAGETQYF,TGTGCCAGCAGCTTAAATCCGGGGGCAGGGGAGACCCAGTACTTC
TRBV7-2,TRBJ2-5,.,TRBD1,CASSLASRGQETQYF,TGTGCCAGCAGCTTAGCGTCCAGGGGGCAGGAGACCCAGTACTTC
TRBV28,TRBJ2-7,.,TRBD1,CASSPHDRGYEQYF,TGTGCCAGCAGCCCCCACGACAGGGGCTACGAGCAGTACTTC
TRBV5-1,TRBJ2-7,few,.,CASSRGAAGTLPYEQYF,TGCGCCAGCAGCCGGGGGGCTGCCGGGACACTGCCCTACGAGCAGTACTTC
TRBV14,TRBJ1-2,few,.,CASSQDARIYGYTF,TGTGCCAGCAGCCAAGATGCCAGGATCTATGGCTACACCTTC
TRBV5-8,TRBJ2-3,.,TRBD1,CASSFKDRGTDTQYF,TGTGCCAGCAGCTTCAAGGACAGGGGCACAGATACGCAGTATTTT
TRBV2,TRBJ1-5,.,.,CASSESPRVNQPQHF,TGTGCCAGCAGTGAGTCCCCCAGGGTGAATCAGCCCCAGCATTTT
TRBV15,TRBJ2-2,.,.,CATSRTSHGELFF,TGTGCCACCAGCAGAACTTCGCACGGGGAGCTGTTTTTT
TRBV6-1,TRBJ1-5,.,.,CASSQGRTSNQPQHF,TGTGCCAGCTCTCAGGGAAGAACTAGCAATCAGCCCCAGCATTTT
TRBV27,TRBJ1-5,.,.,CASSLFGRNVGRIDQPQHF,TGTGCCAGCAGTTTATTTGGGCGAAATGTGGGACGGATAGATCAGCCCCAGCATTTT
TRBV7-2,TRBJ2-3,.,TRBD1,CASRQDRGQADTQYF,TGTGCCAGCAGACAGGACAGGGGGCAGGCAGATACGCAGTATTTT
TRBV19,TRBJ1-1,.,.,CASSLDPVDEAFF,TGTGCCAGTAGTTTGGACCCAGTGGATGAAGCTTTCTTT
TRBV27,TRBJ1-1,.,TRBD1,CASSLDRGPSTEAFF,TGTGCCAGCAGTTTAGACAGGGGGCCCAGCACTGAAGCTTTCTTT
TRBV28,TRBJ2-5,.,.,CASSTGLETQYF,TGTGCCAGCAGCACGGGGTTAGAGACCCAGTACTTC
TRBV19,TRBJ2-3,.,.,CASSISGTDTQYF,TGTGCCAGTAGTATTAGTGGCACAGATACGCAGTATTTT
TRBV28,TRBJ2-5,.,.,CASQASHLETQYF,TGTGCCAGCCAGGCTTCGCACCTGGAGACCCAGTACTTC
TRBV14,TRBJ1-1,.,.,CASSRSTYEAFF,TGTGCCAGCAGCCGATCGACCTATGAAGCTTTCTTT
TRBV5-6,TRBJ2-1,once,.,CASSLGQGPDEQFF,TGTGCCAGCAGCTTGGGGCAGGGCCCCGATGAGCAGTTCTTC
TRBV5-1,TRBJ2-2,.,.,CASSLVGGVAGELFF,TGCGCCAGCAGCTTGGTCGGCGGAGTCGCCGGGGAGCTGTTTTTT
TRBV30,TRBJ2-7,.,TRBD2,CAWALAGGVSYEQYF,TGTGCCTGGGCTCTAGCGGGGGGGGTCTCCTACGAGCAGTACTTC
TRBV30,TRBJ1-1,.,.,CAWSVWGATNTEAFF,TGTGCCTGGAGTGTATGGGGGGCAACGAACACTGAAGCTTTCTTT
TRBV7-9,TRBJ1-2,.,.,CASSLAFPPYTF,TGTGCCAGCAGCTTAGCGTTCCCACCTTACACCTTC
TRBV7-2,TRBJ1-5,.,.,CASSFGGGPQHF,TGTGCCAGCAGCTTCGGGGGGGGGCCCCAGCATTTT
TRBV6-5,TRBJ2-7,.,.,CASSGGAGEQYF,TGTGCCAGCAGTGGGGGGGCTGGAGAGCAGTACTTC
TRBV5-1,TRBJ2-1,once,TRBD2,CASTLAGNNEQFF,TGCGCCAGCACCTTAGCGGGGAACAATGAGCAGTTCTTC
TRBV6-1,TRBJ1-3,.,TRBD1,CASRATGSSGNTIYF,TGTGCCAGCAGGGCGACAGGGTCCTCTGGAAACACCATATATTTT